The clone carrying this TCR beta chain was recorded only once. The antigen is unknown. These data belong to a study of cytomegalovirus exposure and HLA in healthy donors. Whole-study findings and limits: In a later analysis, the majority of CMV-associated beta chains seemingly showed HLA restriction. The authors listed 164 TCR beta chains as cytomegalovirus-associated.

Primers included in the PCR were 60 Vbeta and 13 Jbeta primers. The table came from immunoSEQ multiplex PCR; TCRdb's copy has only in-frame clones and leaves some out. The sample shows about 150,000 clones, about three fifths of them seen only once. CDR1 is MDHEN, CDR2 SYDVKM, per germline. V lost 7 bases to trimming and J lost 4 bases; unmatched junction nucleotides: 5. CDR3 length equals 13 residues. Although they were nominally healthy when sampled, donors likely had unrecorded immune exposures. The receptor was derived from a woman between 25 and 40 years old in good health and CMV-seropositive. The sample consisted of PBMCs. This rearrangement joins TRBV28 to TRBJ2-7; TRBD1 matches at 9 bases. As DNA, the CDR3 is TGTGCCAGCAAGGTACAGGGGGCTTACGAGCAGTACTTC. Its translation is CASKVQGAYEQYF.